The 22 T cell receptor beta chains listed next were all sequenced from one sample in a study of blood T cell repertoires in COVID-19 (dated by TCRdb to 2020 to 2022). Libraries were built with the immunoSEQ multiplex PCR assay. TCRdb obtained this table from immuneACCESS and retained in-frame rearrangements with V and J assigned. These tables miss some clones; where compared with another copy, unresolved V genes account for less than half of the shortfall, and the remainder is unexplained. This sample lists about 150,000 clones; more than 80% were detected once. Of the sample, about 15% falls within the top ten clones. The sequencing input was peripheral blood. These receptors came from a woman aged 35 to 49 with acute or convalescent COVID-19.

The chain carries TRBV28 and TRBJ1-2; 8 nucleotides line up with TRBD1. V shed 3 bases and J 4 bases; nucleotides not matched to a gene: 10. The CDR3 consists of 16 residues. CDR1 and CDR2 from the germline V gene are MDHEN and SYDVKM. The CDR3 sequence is CASSFLRSGTGYGYTF. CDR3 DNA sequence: TGTGCCAGCAGTTTTTTGAGATCCGGGACAGGCTATGGCTACACCTTC.

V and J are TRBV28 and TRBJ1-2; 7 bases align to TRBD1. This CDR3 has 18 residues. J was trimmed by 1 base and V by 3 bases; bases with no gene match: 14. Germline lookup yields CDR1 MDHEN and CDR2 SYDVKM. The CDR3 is CASSFGGQIGGYNYGYTF. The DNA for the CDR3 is TGTGCCAGCAGTTTTGGGGGACAGATAGGGGGGTATAACTATGGCTACACCTTC.

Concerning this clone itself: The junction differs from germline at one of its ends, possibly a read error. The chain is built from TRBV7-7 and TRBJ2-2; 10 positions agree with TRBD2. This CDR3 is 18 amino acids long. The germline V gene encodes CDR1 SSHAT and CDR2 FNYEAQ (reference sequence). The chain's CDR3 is CASSLLASGRSNTGELFF. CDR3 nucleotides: TGTGCTAGCAGCTTATTGGCTAGCGGGAGATCGAACACCGGGGAGCTGTTTTTT.

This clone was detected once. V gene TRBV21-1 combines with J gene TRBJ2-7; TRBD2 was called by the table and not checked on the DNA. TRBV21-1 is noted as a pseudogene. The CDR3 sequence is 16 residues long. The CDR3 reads CASSKSERGCSYEQYF. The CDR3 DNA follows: TGTGCCAGCAGCAAGTCCGAGCGGGGGTGCTCCTACGAGCAGTACTTC.

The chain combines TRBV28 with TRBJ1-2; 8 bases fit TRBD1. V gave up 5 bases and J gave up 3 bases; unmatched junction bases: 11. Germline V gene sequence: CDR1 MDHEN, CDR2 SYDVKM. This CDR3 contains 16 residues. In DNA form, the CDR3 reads TGTGCCAGCAGTCCTGCTGCTGGGACAGGACACTATGGCTACACCTTC. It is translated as CASSPAAGTGHYGYTF.

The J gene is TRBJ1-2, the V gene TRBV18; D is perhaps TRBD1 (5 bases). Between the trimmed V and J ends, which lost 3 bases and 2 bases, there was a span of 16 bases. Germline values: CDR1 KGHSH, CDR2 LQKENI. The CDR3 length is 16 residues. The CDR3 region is CASSPFPPRENYGYTF. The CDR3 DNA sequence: TGTGCCAGCTCACCCTTTCCCCCCAGGGAAAACTATGGCTACACCTTC.

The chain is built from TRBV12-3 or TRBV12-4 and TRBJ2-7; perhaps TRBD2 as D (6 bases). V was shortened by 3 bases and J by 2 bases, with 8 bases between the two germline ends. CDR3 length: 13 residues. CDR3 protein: CASSLGGTYEQYF. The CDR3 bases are TGTGCCAGCAGTTTGGGGGGAACCTACGAGCAGTACTTC.

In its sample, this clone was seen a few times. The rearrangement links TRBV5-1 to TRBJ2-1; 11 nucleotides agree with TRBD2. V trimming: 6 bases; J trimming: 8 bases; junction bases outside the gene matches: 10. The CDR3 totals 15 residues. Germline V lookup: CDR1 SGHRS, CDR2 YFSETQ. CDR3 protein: CASTDTSGSVYEQFF. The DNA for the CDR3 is TGCGCCAGCACGGATACTAGCGGGAGTGTCTATGAGCAGTTCTTC.

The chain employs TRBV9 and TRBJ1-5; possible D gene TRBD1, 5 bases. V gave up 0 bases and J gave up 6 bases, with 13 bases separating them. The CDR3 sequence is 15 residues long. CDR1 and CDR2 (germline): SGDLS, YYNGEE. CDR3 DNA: TGTGCCAGCAGCGTAGGGGTTGGCGGGGGTCAGCCCCAGCATTTT. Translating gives CASSVGVGGGQPQHF.

The CDR3 DNA sequence: TGTGCCAGCTCACCACGGACAGGGGACAACTCTGGGGCCAACGTCCTGACTTTC. Amino acids: CASSPRTGDNSGANVLTF. The rearrangement uses TRBV18 and TRBJ2-6, with 9 bases matching TRBD1. The germline V gene encodes CDR1 KGHSH and CDR2 LQKENI. With V trimmed by 1 base and J by 0 bases, 4 bases remained unmatched. The CDR3 runs to 18 residues.

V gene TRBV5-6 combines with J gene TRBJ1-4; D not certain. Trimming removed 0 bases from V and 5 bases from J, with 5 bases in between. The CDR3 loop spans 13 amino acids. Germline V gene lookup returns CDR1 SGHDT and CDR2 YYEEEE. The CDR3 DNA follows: TGTGCCAGCAGCTTGGCCATCAATGAAAAACTGTTTTTT. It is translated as CASSLAINEKLFF.

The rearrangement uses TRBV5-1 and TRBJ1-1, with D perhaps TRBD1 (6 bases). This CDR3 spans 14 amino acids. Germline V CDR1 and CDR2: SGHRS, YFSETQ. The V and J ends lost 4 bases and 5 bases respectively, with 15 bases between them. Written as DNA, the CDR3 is TGCGCCAGCAGCCGGACAGAAGGGAAAACTGAAGCTTTCTTT. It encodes CASSRTEGKTEAFF. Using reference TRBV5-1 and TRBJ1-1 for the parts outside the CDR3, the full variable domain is KAGVTQTPRYLIKTRGQQVTLSCSPISGHRSVSWYQQTPGQGLQFLFEYFSETQRNKGNFPGRFSGRQFSNSRSEMNVSTLELGDSALYLCASSRTEGKTEAFFGQGTRLTVV.

The CDR3 DNA sequence: TGTGCCAGCAGGGAGAATAGCGGGAGCGTCCACGAGCAGTACTTC. Amino acid sequence: CASRENSGSVHEQYF. The rearrangement uses TRBV6-5 and TRBJ2-7, with 9 bases that match TRBD2. Unmatched junction bases numbered 11, after V lost 6 bases and J lost 5 bases. This CDR3 is 15 amino acids long. Germline CDR1 MNHEY, CDR2 SVGAGI.

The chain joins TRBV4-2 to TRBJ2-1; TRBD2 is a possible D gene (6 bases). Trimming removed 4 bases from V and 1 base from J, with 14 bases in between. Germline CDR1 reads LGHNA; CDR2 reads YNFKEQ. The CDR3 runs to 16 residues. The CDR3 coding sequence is TGTGCCAGCAGCCTATACTACGGGAGTTCCTACAATGAGCAGTTCTTC. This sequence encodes CASSLYYGSSYNEQFF.

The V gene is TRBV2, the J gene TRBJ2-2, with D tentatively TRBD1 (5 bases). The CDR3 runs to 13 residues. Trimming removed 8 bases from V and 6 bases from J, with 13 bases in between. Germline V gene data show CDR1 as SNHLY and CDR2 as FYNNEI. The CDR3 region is CASSIGAPGELFF. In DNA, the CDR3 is TGTGCCAGCTCCATAGGGGCCCCCGGGGAGCTGTTTTTT.

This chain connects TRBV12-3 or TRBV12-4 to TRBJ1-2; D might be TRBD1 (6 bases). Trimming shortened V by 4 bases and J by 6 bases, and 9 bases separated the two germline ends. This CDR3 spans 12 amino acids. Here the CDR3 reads CASSSGVDGYTF. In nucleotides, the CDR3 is TGTGCCAGCAGTTCAGGGGTTGATGGCTACACCTTC.

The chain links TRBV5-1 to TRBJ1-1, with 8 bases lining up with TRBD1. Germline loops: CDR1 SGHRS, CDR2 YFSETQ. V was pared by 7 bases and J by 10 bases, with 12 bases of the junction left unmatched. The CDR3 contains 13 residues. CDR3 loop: CASQEADRARAFF. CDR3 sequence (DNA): TGCGCCAGCCAGGAAGCGGACAGGGCTCGAGCTTTCTTT.

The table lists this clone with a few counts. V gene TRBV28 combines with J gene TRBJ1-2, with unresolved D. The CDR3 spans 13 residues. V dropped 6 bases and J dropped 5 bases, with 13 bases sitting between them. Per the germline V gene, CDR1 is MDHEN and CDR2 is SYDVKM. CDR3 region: CASSNKEVYGYTF. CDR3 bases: TGTGCCAGCAGCAACAAAGAAGTTTATGGCTACACCTTC.

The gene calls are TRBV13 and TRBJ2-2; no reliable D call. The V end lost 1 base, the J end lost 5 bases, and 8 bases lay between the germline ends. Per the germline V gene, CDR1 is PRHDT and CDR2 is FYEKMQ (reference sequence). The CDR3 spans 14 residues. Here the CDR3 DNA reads TGTGCCAGCAGCTTAGTGGTGAGAACCGGGGAGCTGTTTTTT. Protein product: CASSLVVRTGELFF.

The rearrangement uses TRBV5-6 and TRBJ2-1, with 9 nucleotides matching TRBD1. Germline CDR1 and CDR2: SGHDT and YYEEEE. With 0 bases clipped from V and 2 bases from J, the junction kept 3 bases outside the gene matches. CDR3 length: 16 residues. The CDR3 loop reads CASSLEGQGPYNEQFF. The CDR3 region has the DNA TGTGCCAGCAGCTTGGAGGGACAGGGCCCCTACAATGAGCAGTTCTTC. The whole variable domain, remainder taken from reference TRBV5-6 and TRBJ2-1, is DAGVTQSPTHLIKTRGQQVTLRCSPKSGHDTVSWYQQALGQGPQFIFQYYEEEERQRGNFPDRFSGHQFPNYSSELNVNALLLGDSALYLCASSLEGQGPYNEQFFGPGTRLTVL.

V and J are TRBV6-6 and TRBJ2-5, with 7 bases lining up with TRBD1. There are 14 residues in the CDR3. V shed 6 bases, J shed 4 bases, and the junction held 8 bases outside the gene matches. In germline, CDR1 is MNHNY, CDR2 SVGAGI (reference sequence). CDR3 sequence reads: CASRKDRVGETQYF. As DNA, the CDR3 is TGTGCCAGCAGAAAAGACAGGGTTGGAGAGACCCAGTACTTC.

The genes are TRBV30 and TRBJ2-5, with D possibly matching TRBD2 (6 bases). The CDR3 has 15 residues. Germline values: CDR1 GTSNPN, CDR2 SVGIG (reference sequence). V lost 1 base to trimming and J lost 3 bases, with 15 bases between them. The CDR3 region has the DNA TGTGCCTGGAGTGGTCCCGGGACTCTAAAAGAGACCCAGTACTTC. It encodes CAWSGPGTLKETQYF.